This is a list of T cell receptor beta chains from one sample in a study of OX40 agonist ivuxolimab in advanced cancers. The assay was immunoSEQ multiplex PCR, and TCRdb's table has in-frame clones only and misses some. The table has roughly 67,000 clones, approximately 80% seen once; the top ten hold about 5.5%. This sample comprised CD4+ or CD8+ T cells sorted from blood, obtained in a trial of the OX40 agonist ivuxolimab. The origin of the receptors is an adult with an advanced solid tumor such as melanoma, head and neck, liver or kidney cancer. Both conserved end residues are part of each CDR3. Fields, in order: V gene, clone size, D gene, J gene, CDR3 length, CDR3 protein, CDR3 DNA. A D gene is named only where the DNA matches it firmly. Where a row states a size, it is once, few, many or the class of an expanded clone; other rows omit it.

TRBV28	.	TRBD1	TRBJ1-2	16	CASSIPQGFRGYGYTF	TGTGCCAGCAGTATACCACAGGGGTTCAGGGGCTATGGCTACACCTTC
TRBV28	.	.	TRBJ2-7	18	CASSLRQGRGTHSYEQYF	TGTGCCAGCAGTTTAAGACAGGGTAGAGGGACTCACTCCTACGAGCAGTACTTC
TRBV28	.	.	TRBJ2-1	17	CASRPAGGDRGHNEQFF	TGTGCCAGCAGACCCGCGGGAGGGGACAGGGGCCACAATGAGCAGTTCTTC
TRBV6-4	few	.	TRBJ2-3	14	CASSDGGTSDTQYF	TGTGCCAGCAGTGACGGTGGGACGTCAGATACGCAGTATTTT
TRBV19	.	.	TRBJ2-3	13	CASGSGGPDTQYF	TGTGCCAGCGGCTCCGGGGGGCCGGATACGCAGTATTTT
TRBV28	once	.	TRBJ1-2	15	CASSLLGEINYGYTF	TGTGCCAGCAGTTTATTAGGGGAGATAAACTATGGCTACACCTTC
TRBV10-3	.	.	TRBJ2-5	13	CAISTGLQETQYF	TGTGCCATCTCCACCGGACTACAAGAGACCCAGTACTTC
TRBV5-1	.	TRBD2	TRBJ2-5	14	CASSLEAGGSTQYF	TGCGCCAGCAGCTTGGAAGCGGGGGGGTCGACCCAGTACTTC
TRBV28	.	.	TRBJ1-5	13	CASVPSRNQPQHF	TGTGCCAGCGTGCCCAGCCGCAATCAGCCCCAGCATTTT
TRBV7-3	.	.	TRBJ2-1	14	CASSLREFSDEQFF	TGTGCCAGCAGCTTAAGGGAGTTTAGTGATGAGCAGTTCTTC
TRBV14	.	TRBD2	TRBJ2-1	17	CASSLRSGLAGVAEQFF	TGTGCCAGCAGCCTCAGATCGGGACTAGCGGGAGTGGCTGAGCAGTTCTTC
TRBV6-5	.	TRBD1	TRBJ2-5	15	CASSSTAGGHETQYF	TGTGCCAGCAGTTCCACGGCAGGGGGCCATGAGACCCAGTACTTC
TRBV28	.	.	TRBJ1-1	16	CASSPNPRDKYTEAFF	TGTGCCAGCAGTCCAAACCCCCGGGACAAATACACTGAAGCTTTCTTT
TRBV27	.	TRBD1	TRBJ2-2	17	CASSANLDRANTGELFF	TGTGCCAGCAGTGCCAACCTGGACAGGGCCAACACCGGGGAGCTGTTTTTT
TRBV19	.	.	TRBJ1-2	16	CASSMGGRAGHYGYTF	TGTGCCAGTAGTATGGGAGGCAGGGCCGGTCACTATGGCTACACCTTC
TRBV27	.	TRBD1	TRBJ2-7	13	CASSWDSSYEQYF	TGTGCCAGCAGTTGGGACAGTTCCTACGAGCAGTACTTC
TRBV14	.	.	TRBJ2-3	15	CASSPGVRGVDTQYF	TGTGCCAGCAGCCCAGGAGTCAGGGGAGTAGATACGCAGTATTTT
TRBV7-9	.	.	TRBJ1-3	16	CASSLATQGSGNTIYF	TGTGCCAGCAGCTTAGCGACTCAGGGAAGCGGAAACACCATATATTTT
TRBV28	.	.	TRBJ2-1	14	CASRSGPSYNEQFF	TGTGCCAGCAGGAGCGGACCCTCCTACAATGAGCAGTTCTTC
TRBV7-9	few	.	TRBJ2-2	13	CASSFRGTGELFF	TGTGCCAGCAGCTTCCGCGGCACCGGGGAGCTGTTTTTT
TRBV28	once	.	TRBJ1-2	12	CASSLSLARYTF	TGTGCCAGCAGTTTATCGCTCGCGCGCTACACCTTC
TRBV7-2	.	.	TRBJ2-1	12	CASRSMNNEQFF	TGTGCCAGCAGGTCCATGAACAATGAGCAGTTCTTC
TRBV27	.	TRBD1	TRBJ2-3	13	CASSSQGADTQYF	TGTGCCAGCAGCTCCCAGGGGGCAGATACGCAGTATTTT
TRBV5-1	.	TRBD2	TRBJ2-1	17	CASSVGSGGITYNEQFF	TGCGCCAGCAGCGTTGGTAGCGGGGGGATAACCTACAATGAGCAGTTCTTC
TRBV5-4	.	TRBD1	TRBJ1-4	16	CASSKSTGGANEKLFF	TGTGCCAGCAGCAAATCTACAGGGGGAGCTAATGAAAAACTGTTTTTT
TRBV18	once	.	TRBJ2-3	14	CASSPLEGLDTQYF	TGTGCCAGCTCACCATTGGAGGGACTGGATACGCAGTATTTT
TRBV28	once	TRBD1	TRBJ1-4	19	CASSLSRGLGSGTDEKLFF	TGTGCCAGCAGTTTAAGCAGGGGGCTTGGGAGTGGAACTGATGAAAAACTGTTTTTT
TRBV6-6	.	.	TRBJ1-2	15	CASSYSAATNYGYTF	TGTGCCAGCAGTTACTCGGCAGCAACTAACTATGGCTACACCTTC
TRBV28	.	.	TRBJ1-5	15	CASSFRGAGNQPQHF	TGTGCCAGCAGTTTTCGGGGGGCGGGCAATCAGCCCCAGCATTTT
TRBV9	.	.	TRBJ1-1	13	CASSEEPNTEAFF	TGTGCCAGCAGCGAGGAACCGAACACTGAAGCTTTCTTT
TRBV9	.	.	TRBJ1-4	19	CASSVSVASGDSGADLLFF	TGTGCCAGCAGCGTCAGCGTCGCTTCGGGAGACTCCGGGGCAGATTTACTGTTTTTT
TRBV4-1	.	.	TRBJ2-5	15	CASSQVSNLQETQYF	TGCGCCAGCAGCCAAGTATCGAATCTCCAAGAGACCCAGTACTTC
TRBV7-9	.	.	TRBJ2-5	12	CASSSPEGTQYF	TGTGCCAGCAGCTCCCCGGAGGGGACCCAGTACTTC
TRBV5-5	.	TRBD2	TRBJ2-5	18	CASSLPGLAGGQQETQYF	TGTGCCAGCAGCTTGCCGGGACTAGCGGGGGGGCAGCAGGAGACCCAGTACTTC
TRBV2	.	.	TRBJ1-1	12	CASSAFYTEAFF	TGTGCCAGCAGTGCTTTCTACACTGAAGCTTTCTTT
TRBV15	once	.	TRBJ1-6	16	CATSRDAEVYASPLHF	TGTGCCACCAGCAGAGATGCAGAGGTGTATGCTTCACCCCTCCACTTT
TRBV9	.	.	TRBJ2-1	15	CASSVGSGSYNEQFF	TGTGCCAGCAGCGTGGGTTCAGGCTCCTACAATGAGCAGTTCTTC
TRBV4-1	.	TRBD2	TRBJ2-1	15	CASSQERTSRGEQFF	TGCGCCAGCAGCCAAGAGCGGACTAGTAGGGGTGAGCAGTTCTTC
TRBV28	.	TRBD1	TRBJ2-1	17	CASSFFATGSSYNEQFF	TGTGCCAGCAGTTTCTTTGCGACAGGGAGCTCCTACAATGAGCAGTTCTTC
TRBV5-4	few	.	TRBJ1-1	16	CASSAGRHLGNTEAFF	TGTGCCAGCAGCGCAGGAAGGCACCTGGGGAACACTGAAGCTTTCTTT
TRBV10-2	once	TRBD1	TRBJ2-1	18	CASSESTITGGPYNEQFF	TGCGCCAGCAGTGAGTCGACCATTACAGGGGGTCCCTACAATGAGCAGTTCTTC
TRBV7-9	.	.	TRBJ1-2	15	CASSLDGWGRSGYTF	TGTGCCAGCAGCTTAGACGGTTGGGGGCGGTCTGGCTACACCTTC
TRBV6-6	.	.	TRBJ1-6	16	CASSFDQGSGNSPLHF	TGTGCCAGCAGTTTCGATCAGGGCTCTGGGAATTCACCCCTCCACTTT
TRBV7-9	.	.	TRBJ2-1	13	CASSRDVYNEQFF	TGTGCCAGCAGCAGGGACGTATACAATGAGCAGTTCTTC
TRBV18	.	TRBD2	TRBJ2-1	18	CASSPPNQLAGSYNEQFF	TGTGCCAGCTCACCCCCAAACCAACTAGCGGGTTCCTACAATGAGCAGTTCTTC
TRBV4-2	.	TRBD2	TRBJ2-4	17	CASSQDLGAGVKNIQYF	TGTGCCAGCAGCCAAGATCTAGGAGCGGGGGTAAAAAACATTCAGTACTTC
TRBV9	.	TRBD1	TRBJ2-7	14	CASSAGQASYEQYF	TGTGCCAGCAGCGCGGGACAGGCGTCCTACGAGCAGTACTTC
TRBV6-1	.	.	TRBJ1-1	14	CASTRGQLDTEAFF	TGTGCCAGCACCCGAGGACAGCTTGATACTGAAGCTTTCTTT
TRBV9	.	.	TRBJ1-5	14	CASSPLGSNQPQHF	TGTGCCAGCAGCCCCCTAGGTAGCAATCAGCCCCAGCATTTT
TRBV7-2	.	.	TRBJ1-5	14	CASSWQGHNQPQHF	TGTGCCAGCAGCTGGCAGGGGCATAATCAGCCCCAGCATTTT
TRBV9	.	.	TRBJ1-3	14	CASSAESSGNTIYF	TGTGCCAGCAGCGCAGAGAGCTCTGGAAACACCATATATTTT
TRBV28	.	.	TRBJ2-2	13	CASSPSVTGELFF	TGTGCCAGCAGCCCCAGTGTGACCGGGGAGCTGTTTTTT
TRBV28	.	.	TRBJ1-5	16	CASSLGGGLGNQPQHF	TGTGCCAGCAGTTTAGGAGGGGGTTTGGGCAATCAGCCCCAGCATTTT
TRBV7-2	.	TRBD2	TRBJ2-3	15	CASSPTGGSTDTQYF	TGTGCCAGCAGCCCAACGGGGGGGAGCACAGATACGCAGTATTTT
TRBV6-6	once	TRBD2	TRBJ2-2	16	CASIDRSGKNTGELFF	TGTGCCAGCATCGACCGGAGCGGGAAGAACACCGGGGAGCTGTTTTTT
TRBV28	.	TRBD1	TRBJ2-3	14	CASSPRTGTDTQYF	TGTGCCAGCAGTCCTCGGACAGGAACAGATACGCAGTATTTT
TRBV7-8	.	.	TRBJ2-5	11	CASSFVAVQYF	TGTGCCAGCAGCTTTGTGGCGGTCCAGTACTTC
TRBV6-1	.	.	TRBJ1-4	15	CASSDWGATNEKLFF	TGTGCCAGCAGTGATTGGGGTGCAACTAATGAAAAACTGTTTTTT
TRBV27	.	TRBD1	TRBJ1-5	17	CASGYQTGDYSNQPQHF	TGTGCCAGCGGCTACCAGACAGGGGACTATAGCAATCAGCCCCAGCATTTT